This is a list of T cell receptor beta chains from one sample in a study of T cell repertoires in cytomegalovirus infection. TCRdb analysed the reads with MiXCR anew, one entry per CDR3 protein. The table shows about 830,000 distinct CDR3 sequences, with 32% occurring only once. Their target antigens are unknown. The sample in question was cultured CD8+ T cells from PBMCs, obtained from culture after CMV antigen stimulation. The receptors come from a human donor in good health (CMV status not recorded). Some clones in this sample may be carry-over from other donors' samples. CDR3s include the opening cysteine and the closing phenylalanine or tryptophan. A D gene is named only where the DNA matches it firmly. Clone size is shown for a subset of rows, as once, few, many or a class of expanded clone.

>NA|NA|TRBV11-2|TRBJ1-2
CASSLEYWGGSGYTF
TGTGCCAGCAGCTTAGAATACTGGGGGGGCAGCGGCTACACCTTC
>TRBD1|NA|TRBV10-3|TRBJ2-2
CAINRPDRADGELFF
TGTGCCATCAACCGACCGGACAGGGCTGACGGGGAGCTGTTTTTT
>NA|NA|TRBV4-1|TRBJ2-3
CASSQGTARTQYF
TGCGCCAGCAGCCAAGGGACTGCCCGGACGCAGTATTTT
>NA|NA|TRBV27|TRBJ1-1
CASSRGPKSTEAFF
TGTGCCAGCAGTCGAGGCCCCAAAAGCACTGAAGCTTTCTTT
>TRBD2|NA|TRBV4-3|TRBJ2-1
CASSQDRLAVNEQFF
TGCGCCAGCAGCCAAGATAGGCTAGCGGTAAATGAGCAGTTCTTC
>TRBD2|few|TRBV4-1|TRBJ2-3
CASSPSGGGGTDTQYF
TGCGCCAGCAGCCCTTCGGGCGGGGGGGGCACAGATACGCAGTATTTT
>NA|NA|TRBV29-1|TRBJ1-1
CSVLEPTEAFF
TGCAGCGTTCTCGAGCCTACTGAAGCTTTCTTT
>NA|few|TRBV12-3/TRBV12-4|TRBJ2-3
CASSQVPAADTQYF
TGTGCCAGCAGTCAGGTTCCGGCGGCAGATACGCAGTATTTT
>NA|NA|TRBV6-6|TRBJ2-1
CASSFTDPLPGQFF
TGTGCCAGCAGTTTCACGGACCCCCTCCCGGGGCAGTTCTTC
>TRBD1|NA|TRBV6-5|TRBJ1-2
CASSYSQGALNYGYTF
TGTGCCAGCAGTTACTCACAGGGGGCTCTCAACTATGGCTACACCTTC
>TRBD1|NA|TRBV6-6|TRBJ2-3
CASSRFRTGGPTDTQYF
TGTGCCAGCAGTCGATTCCGGACAGGGGGACCCACAGATACGCAGTATTTT
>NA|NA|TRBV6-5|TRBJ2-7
CASSRGRSYEQYF
TGTGCCAGCAGTCGGGGCCGGTCCTACGAGCAGTACTTC
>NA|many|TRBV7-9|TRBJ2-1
CASSFQNNEQFF
TGTGCCAGCAGCTTCCAAAACAATGAGCAGTTCTTC
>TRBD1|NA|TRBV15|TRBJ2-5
CATSRLFQGARETQYF
TGTGCCACCAGCAGACTCTTCCAGGGGGCTCGGGAGACCCAGTACTTC
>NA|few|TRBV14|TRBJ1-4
CASSQDPAGFEKLFF
TGTGCCAGCAGCCAAGATCCAGCAGGGTTCGAAAAACTGTTTTTT
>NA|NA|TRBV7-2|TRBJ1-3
CASSSTEGNTIYF
TGTGCCAGCAGCTCGACTGAGGGAAACACCATATATTTT
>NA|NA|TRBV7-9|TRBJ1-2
CASSLNLGGSNYVYTF
TGTGCCAGCAGCTTAAATTTGGGGGGGTCGAACTATGTCTACACCTTC
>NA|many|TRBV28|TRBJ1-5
CASSLAGIKPQHF
TGTGCCAGCAGTTTAGCGGGGATCAAGCCCCAGCATTTT
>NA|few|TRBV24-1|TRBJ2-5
CATSDWRGEETQYF
TGTGCCACCAGTGATTGGCGCGGGGAAGAGACCCAGTACTTC
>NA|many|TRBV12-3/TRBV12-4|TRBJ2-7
CASSLVPYEQYF
TGTGCCAGCAGCTTAGTGCCCTACGAGCAGTACTTC
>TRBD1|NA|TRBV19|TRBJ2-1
CASTGPGGSYNEQFF
TGTGCCAGTACCGGCCCAGGGGGATCCTACAATGAGCAGTTCTTC
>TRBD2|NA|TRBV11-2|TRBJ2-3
CASSLRTRLLDTQYF
TGTGCCAGCAGCTTAAGGACTAGACTTCTAGATACGCAGTATTTT
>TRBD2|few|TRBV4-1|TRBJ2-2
CASSPLAGGPTGELFF
TGCGCCAGCAGCCCCTTGGCGGGGGGGCCCACCGGGGAGCTGTTTTTT
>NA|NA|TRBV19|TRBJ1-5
CASFPGGLNQPQHF
TGTGCCAGCTTCCCGGGGGGCCTCAATCAGCCCCAGCATTTT